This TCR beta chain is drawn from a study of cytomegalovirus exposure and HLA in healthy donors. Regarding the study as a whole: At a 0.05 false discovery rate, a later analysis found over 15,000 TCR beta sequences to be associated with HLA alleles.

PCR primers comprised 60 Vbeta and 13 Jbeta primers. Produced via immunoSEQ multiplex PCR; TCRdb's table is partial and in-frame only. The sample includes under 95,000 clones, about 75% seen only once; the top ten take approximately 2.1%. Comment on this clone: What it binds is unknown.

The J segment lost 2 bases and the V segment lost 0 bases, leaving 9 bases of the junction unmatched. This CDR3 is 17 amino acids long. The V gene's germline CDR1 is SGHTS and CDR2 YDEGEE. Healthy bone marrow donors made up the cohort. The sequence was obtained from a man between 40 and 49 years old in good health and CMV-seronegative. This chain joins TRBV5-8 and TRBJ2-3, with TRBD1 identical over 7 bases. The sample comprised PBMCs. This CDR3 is CASSLEFGTAHTDTQYF. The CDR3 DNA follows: TGTGCCAGCAGCTTGGAATTTGGGACAGCACACACAGATACGCAGTATTTT.